The source of this TCR beta chain is a study of cytomegalovirus exposure and HLA in healthy donors. The overall study: Membership in the Caucasian-associated ancestry cluster was found for around 81% of approximately 430 genotyped donors. Study-wide results and limits: Several of the most significant clusters appeared, in a later analysis, to be linked to common viral pathogens. One variant, a missense change in DCLRE1C, was linked in a later analysis to TCR beta V- and J-gene trimming.

Notes on this clone: What it recognizes is unknown.

Researchers ran the PCR with 60 Vbeta and 13 Jbeta primers. Per the authors' pipeline: It was a later analysis that counted tens of millions of unique TCR beta chains, of which roughly 11 million were shared. Libraries were prepared by immunoSEQ multiplex PCR; TCRdb keeps only in-frame clonotypes and omits some of them. V and J calls and clone size come straight from that table; D and trimming were deduced from the DNA. The data hold roughly 110,000 clones, with 65% to 80% observed a single time. The CDR3 totals 15 residues. Germline CDR1 and CDR2: SGHNT and YYREEE (reference sequence). The V gene end was trimmed by 0 bases and the J gene end by 1 base; junction bases not matched to a gene: 3.

This TCR was sampled from a female donor in good health and CMV-seronegative. The specimen was PBMCs. The V and J genes are TRBV5-4 and TRBJ2-5; TRBD1 agrees at 7 bases. As DNA, the CDR3 is TGTGCCAGCAGCTTGGCGACAGGGCCCCAAGAGACCCAGTACTTC. It is translated as CASSLATGPQETQYF.